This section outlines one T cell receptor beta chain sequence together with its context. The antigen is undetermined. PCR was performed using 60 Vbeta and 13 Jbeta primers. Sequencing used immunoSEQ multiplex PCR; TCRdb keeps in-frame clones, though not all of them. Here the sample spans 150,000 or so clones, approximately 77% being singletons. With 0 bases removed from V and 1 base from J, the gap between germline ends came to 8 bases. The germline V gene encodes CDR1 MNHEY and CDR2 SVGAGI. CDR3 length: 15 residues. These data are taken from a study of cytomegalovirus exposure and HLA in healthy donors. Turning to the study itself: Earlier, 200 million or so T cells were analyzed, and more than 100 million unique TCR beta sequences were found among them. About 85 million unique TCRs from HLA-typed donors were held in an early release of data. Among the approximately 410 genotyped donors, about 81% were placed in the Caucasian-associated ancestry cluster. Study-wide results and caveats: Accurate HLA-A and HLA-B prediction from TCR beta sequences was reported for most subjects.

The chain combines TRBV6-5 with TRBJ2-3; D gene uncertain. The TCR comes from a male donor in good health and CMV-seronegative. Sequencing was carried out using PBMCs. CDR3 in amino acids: CASSYSNKRTDTQYF. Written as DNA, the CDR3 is TGTGCCAGCAGTTACTCTAATAAGCGCACAGATACGCAGTATTTT.